Each of the 17 T cell receptor beta chains below was sequenced from the same sample in a study of blood T cell repertoires in COVID-19. The method was immunoSEQ multiplex PCR; TCRdb's version includes in-frame clones alone and lacks a portion of them. The table has 250,000 to 300,000 clones, approximately 86% seen once. The sequencing sample was made of peripheral blood. Source of these receptors: a woman in her thirties with acute or convalescent COVID-19.

The V gene is TRBV19, the J gene TRBJ1-4; 9 bases are a match to TRBD1. There are 15 residues in the CDR3. V shed 5 bases, J shed 7 bases, and the junction held 8 bases outside the gene matches. Germline V gives CDR1 LNHDA, CDR2 SQIVND (reference sequence). The CDR3 sequence is CASSLPTGGGEKLFF. CDR3 bases: TGTGCCAGTAGTCTTCCGACAGGGGGAGGTGAAAAACTGTTTTTT.

The chain carries TRBV3-1 (or the pseudogene TRBV3-2) and TRBJ2-2, with D possibly matching TRBD1 (5 bases). Between the trimmed V and J ends, which lost 2 bases and 5 bases, there was a span of 6 bases. The V gene's germline CDR1 is LGHDT and CDR2 YNNKEL (reference sequence). The CDR3 contains 13 residues. The CDR3 region has the DNA TGTGCCAGCAGCCAACGACAGACCGGGGAGCTGTTTTTT. The encoded protein is CASSQRQTGELFF.

The genes are TRBV30 and TRBJ2-1; 8 bases line up with TRBD2. J gave up 0 bases and V 0 bases, and 4 bases lay outside the gene matches. This CDR3 has 16 residues. Germline lookup yields CDR1 GTSNPN and CDR2 SVGIG (reference sequence). This CDR3 is CAWSVKTSVSYNEQFF. The CDR3 DNA reads as TGTGCCTGGAGTGTAAAGACTAGCGTCTCCTACAATGAGCAGTTCTTC. The full variable domain, with the rest looked up from reference TRBV30 and TRBJ2-1, is SQTIHQWPATLVQPVGSPLSLECTVEGTSNPNLYWYRQAAGRGLQLLFYSVGIGQISSEVPQNLSASRPQDRQFILSSKKLLLSDSGFYLCAWSVKTSVSYNEQFFGPGTRLTVL.

This chain connects TRBV7-9 to TRBJ2-7; the match to TRBD2 covers 10 bases. The germline CDR1 and CDR2 sequences are SEHNR and FQNEAQ (reference sequence). The CDR3 is made up of 15 amino acids. After removal of 3 bases from V and 6 bases from J, the junction contained 8 bases not matched to a gene. CDR3 nucleotide sequence: TGTGCCAGCAGCTTGACTAGCGGGCCACGGGCCGAGCAGTACTTC. Protein sequence: CASSLTSGPRAEQYF.

The table lists this clone with a count of one. DNA of the CDR3: TGTGCCAGTAGTGGCCAGGGGCCTAATGAAAAACTGTTTTTT. This codes for CASSGQGPNEKLFF. This chain links TRBV19 with TRBJ1-4, with D possibly TRBD1 on 6 matching bases. This CDR3 is built from 14 residues. CDR1 is LNHDA, CDR2 SQIVND, per germline (reference sequence). Trimming removed 5 bases from V and 3 bases from J, with 10 bases in between.

The chain recombines TRBV25-1 with TRBJ2-7, with 14 bases that match TRBD2. The V gene end was trimmed by 7 bases and the J gene end by 4 bases; junction bases not matched to a gene: 12. CDR1 and CDR2 from the germline V gene are MGHDK and SYGVNS. This CDR3 spans 17 amino acids. This CDR3 reads CASTNTGTSGSGYEQYF. CDR3 sequence (DNA): TGTGCCAGCACCAATACCGGGACTAGCGGGAGTGGGTACGAGCAGTACTTC.

The rearrangement joins TRBV10-3 to TRBJ1-6; 9 bases map to TRBD1. The CDR3 runs to 14 residues. V was pared by 3 bases and J by 10 bases, with 4 bases of the junction left unmatched. The germline V gene encodes CDR1 ENHRY and CDR2 SYGVKD. The CDR3 reads CAISETGGRSPLHF. CDR3 in DNA: TGTGCCATCAGTGAAACAGGGGGCAGATCACCCCTCCACTTT.

The rearrangement links TRBV7-9 to TRBJ2-5; D is possibly TRBD1 (5 bases). CDR1 is SEHNR, CDR2 FQNEAQ, per germline (reference sequence). CDR3 length: 14 residues. Trimming removed 3 bases at V and 0 bases at J, with 8 bases between. As DNA, the CDR3 is TGTGCCAGCAGCTTTTCCAGGGACCAAGAGACCCAGTACTTC. The encoded protein is CASSFSRDQETQYF.

The chain joins TRBV10-2 to TRBJ2-1; 10 bases agree with TRBD2. J lost 0 bases, V lost 8 bases, and 10 bases had no gene match. CDR1 is WSHSY and CDR2 is SAAADI in the germline V gene. The CDR3 is made up of 17 amino acids. CDR3 region: CASRLAGRGLSYNEQFF. The CDR3 bases are TGCGCCAGCCGACTAGCGGGCCGGGGACTCTCCTACAATGAGCAGTTCTTC.

The chain joins TRBV7-2 to TRBJ2-7, with D tentatively TRBD2 (5 bases). Germline CDR1 and CDR2: SGHTA and FQGNSA. V lost 2 bases and J lost 0, with 20 bases in between. The CDR3 loop spans 18 amino acids. CDR3 nucleotides: TGTGCCAGCAGCTTACGGTCGAGTGAGGGCACGGGCTCCTACGAGCAGTACTTC. Its translation is CASSLRSSEGTGSYEQYF. Looking up the rest from reference TRBV7-2 and TRBJ2-7 gives the full variable domain: GAGVSQSPSNKVTEKGKDVELRCDPISGHTALYWYRQSLGQGLEFLIYFQGNSAPDKSGLPSDRFSAERTGGSVSTLTIQRTQQEDSAVYLCASSLRSSEGTGSYEQYFGPGTRLTVT.

This clone was counted between two and nine times. The chain uses TRBV2 and TRBJ2-3, with 10 bases identical to TRBD1. V shed 5 bases, J shed 1 base, and the junction held 3 bases outside the gene matches. Germline CDR1 and CDR2: SNHLY and FYNNEI. The CDR3 is made up of 15 amino acids. Written as DNA, the CDR3 is TGTGCCAGCAGTCCGACAGGGGGCGGCACAGATACGCAGTATTTT. Translated: CASSPTGGGTDTQYF. The full variable domain, in which reference TRBV2 and TRBJ2-3 provide the parts outside the CDR3, is EPEVTQTPSHQVTQMGQEVILRCVPISNHLYFYWYRQILGQKVEFLVSFYNNEISEKSEIFDDQFSVERPDGSNFTLKIRSTKLEDSAMYFCASSPTGGGTDTQYFGPGTRLTVL.

The chain is built from TRBV19 and TRBJ1-5; no reliable D call. The germline gives CDR1 LNHDA, CDR2 SQIVND (reference sequence). The CDR3 extends over 13 amino acids. V lost 4 bases, J lost 0 bases, and 4 bases lay in between. This CDR3 is CASSNGSNQPQHF. The CDR3 coding sequence is TGTGCCAGTAGTAACGGTAGCAATCAGCCCCAGCATTTT.

The V call is TRBV27, the J call TRBJ2-5, with 15 bases identical to TRBD2. CDR1 is MNHEY, CDR2 SMNVEV, per germline (reference sequence). The CDR3 sequence is 15 residues long. Trimming at V came to 6 bases and at J to 5 bases, leaving 4 bases not matched to a gene. The DNA for the CDR3 is TGTGCCAGCAGCCGGACTAGCGGGAGGGGGGAGACCCAGTACTTC. Protein product: CASSRTSGRGETQYF.

V is TRBV28 and J is TRBJ1-5, with a possible D match to TRBD1 (5 bases). The CDR3 length is 15 residues. The germline V and J ends were trimmed by 0 bases and 1 base, with 7 bases remaining between them. CDR1 is MDHEN and CDR2 is SYDVKM in the germline V gene. The CDR3 loop is CASSLWGGSNQPQHF. The CDR3 DNA reads as TGTGCCAGCAGTTTATGGGGGGGAAGCAATCAGCCCCAGCATTTT.

The CDR3 nucleotides are TGTGCCAGTAGTGTCCGGGACAGGGGATACACAGATACGCAGTATTTT. It encodes CASSVRDRGYTDTQYF. This chain uses TRBV19 with TRBJ2-3, with 10 bases matching TRBD1. This CDR3 spans 16 amino acids. V trimming: 5 bases; J trimming: 2 bases; junction bases outside the gene matches: 7. Germline CDR1 and CDR2: LNHDA and SQIVND (reference sequence).

The chain uses TRBV6-5 and TRBJ1-1, with 8 bases identical to TRBD1. The CDR3 is made up of 15 amino acids. V dropped 5 bases and J dropped 5; count of bases not matched to a gene: 10. Germline V lookup: CDR1 MNHEY, CDR2 SVGAGI. The CDR3 bases are TGTGCCAGCAGTCGAACCGGGACAGGAGGAACTGAAGCTTTCTTT. This gives the protein CASSRTGTGGTEAFF.

V usage is TRBV7-7 and J usage is TRBJ2-3, with 12 positions matching TRBD2. J lost 3 bases, V lost 5 bases, and 6 bases had no gene match. This CDR3 is 16 amino acids long. Per the germline V gene, CDR1 is SSHAT and CDR2 is FNYEAQ (reference sequence). CDR3 nucleotides: TGTGCCAGCAGCGATACGACTAGCGGGGGAACAGATACGCAGTATTTT. This encodes CASSDTTSGGTDTQYF.